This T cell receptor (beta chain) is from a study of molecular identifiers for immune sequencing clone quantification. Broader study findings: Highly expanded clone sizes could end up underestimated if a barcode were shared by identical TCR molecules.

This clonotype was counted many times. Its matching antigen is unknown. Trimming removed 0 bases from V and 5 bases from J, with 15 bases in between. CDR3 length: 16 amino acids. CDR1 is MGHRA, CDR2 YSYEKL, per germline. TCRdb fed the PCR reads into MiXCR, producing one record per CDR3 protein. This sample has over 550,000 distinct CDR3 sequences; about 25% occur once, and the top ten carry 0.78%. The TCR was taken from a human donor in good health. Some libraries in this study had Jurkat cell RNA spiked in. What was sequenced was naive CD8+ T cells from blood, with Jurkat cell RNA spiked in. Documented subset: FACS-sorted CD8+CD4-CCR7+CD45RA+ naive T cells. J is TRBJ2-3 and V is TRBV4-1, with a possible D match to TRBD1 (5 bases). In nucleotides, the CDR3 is TGCGCCAGCAGCCAAGATATCGGCCAGGGTTTAGATACGCAGTATTTT. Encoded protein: CASSQDIGQGLDTQYF.